The 3 T cell receptor beta chains listed next were all sequenced from one sample in a study of blood T cell repertoires in COVID-19. The assay was immunoSEQ multiplex PCR, and TCRdb's table has in-frame clones only and misses some. The sample yields hundreds of thousands of clones, 65% to 90% seen once. The sequenced sample consisted of peripheral blood. These receptor sequences come from a human donor in a cohort sampled during active COVID-19.

This chain links TRBV28 with TRBJ1-3; D gene ambiguous. The CDR3 extends over 16 amino acids. Germline values: CDR1 MDHEN, CDR2 SYDVKM. V lost 8 bases to trimming and J lost 4 bases, with 21 bases between them. CDR3 coding DNA: TGTGCCAGCTCCCGGGGTTCCAAACCGATCGGAAACACCATATATTTT. Amino acids: CASSRGSKPIGNTIYF.

The chain has TRBV5-1 and TRBJ2-3, with D possibly TRBD2 on 6 matching bases. The V end lost 2 bases, the J end lost 0 bases, and 13 bases lay between the germline ends. This CDR3 is 16 amino acids long. Germline assignment: CDR1 SGHRS and CDR2 YFSETQ. This chain's CDR3 is CASSLGGSGSTDTQYF. The CDR3 DNA reads as TGCGCCAGCAGCTTAGGAGGGAGTGGTAGCACAGATACGCAGTATTTT. The full variable domain, completed using reference TRBV5-1 and TRBJ2-3, is KAGVTQTPRYLIKTRGQQVTLSCSPISGHRSVSWYQQTPGQGLQFLFEYFSETQRNKGNFPGRFSGRQFSNSRSEMNVSTLELGDSALYLCASSLGGSGSTDTQYFGPGTRLTVL.

The V and J genes are TRBV7-9 and TRBJ2-1, with D maybe TRBD2 (6 bases). The ends were cut back, 5 bases at V and 12 bases at J, with 17 bases in the middle. From germline, CDR1 is SEHNR and CDR2 FQNEAQ (reference sequence). This CDR3 spans 13 amino acids. This chain's CDR3 is CASSQRRDRGQFF. CDR3 nucleotides: TGTGCCAGCAGCCAGAGGAGGGATCGGGGGCAGTTCTTC. Variable domain in full (rest from reference TRBV7-9 and TRBJ2-1): DTGVSQNPRHKITKRGQNVTFRCDPISEHNRLYWYRQTLGQGPEFLTYFQNEAQLEKSRLLSDRFSAERPKGSFSTLEIQRTEQGDSAMYLCASSQRRDRGQFFGPGTRLTVL.